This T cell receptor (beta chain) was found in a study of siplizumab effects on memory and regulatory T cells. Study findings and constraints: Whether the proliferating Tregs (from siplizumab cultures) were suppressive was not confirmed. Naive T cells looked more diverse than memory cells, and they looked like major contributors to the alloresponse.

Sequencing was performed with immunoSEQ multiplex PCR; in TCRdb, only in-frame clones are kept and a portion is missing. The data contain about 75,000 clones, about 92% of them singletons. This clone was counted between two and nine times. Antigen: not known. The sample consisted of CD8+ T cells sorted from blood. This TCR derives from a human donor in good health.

The CDR3 region is CASSIGTGTYGYTF. The CDR3 nucleotides read TGTGCCAGTAGTATTGGGACAGGGACCTATGGCTACACCTTC. This rearrangement joins TRBV19 to TRBJ1-2, with TRBD1 matching over 9 bases. The germline gives CDR1 LNHDA, CDR2 SQIVND (reference sequence). This CDR3 comprises 14 residues. The ends lost 3 bases at V and 4 bases at J; junction bases unmatched: 3.